The clone carrying this T cell receptor (beta chain) was observed a single time. Germline CDR1 reads SGHAT; CDR2 reads FQNNGV. The CDR3 has 16 amino acids. Trimming removed 5 bases from V and 0 bases from J; junction bases left unmatched: 7. The source of the sample is a study of T cell changes during pregnancy in multiple sclerosis. Assay used: immunoSEQ multiplex PCR; TCRdb lists only in-frame clones, some missing. The sample lists about 39,000 clones, 75% to 95% seen once, with approximately 0.49% in the top ten. This TCR was recovered from a female donor in good health, enrolled as a control in a pregnancy study. The sample was CD4+ T cells from peripheral blood mononuclear cells, taken in the first trimester of pregnancy. The V call is TRBV11-2, the J call TRBJ2-1; TRBD1 aligns across 7 bases. The CDR3 loop reads CASSTRTGSSYNEQFF. CDR3 nucleotides: TGTGCCAGCAGCACGCGGACAGGTAGCTCCTACAATGAGCAGTTCTTC.